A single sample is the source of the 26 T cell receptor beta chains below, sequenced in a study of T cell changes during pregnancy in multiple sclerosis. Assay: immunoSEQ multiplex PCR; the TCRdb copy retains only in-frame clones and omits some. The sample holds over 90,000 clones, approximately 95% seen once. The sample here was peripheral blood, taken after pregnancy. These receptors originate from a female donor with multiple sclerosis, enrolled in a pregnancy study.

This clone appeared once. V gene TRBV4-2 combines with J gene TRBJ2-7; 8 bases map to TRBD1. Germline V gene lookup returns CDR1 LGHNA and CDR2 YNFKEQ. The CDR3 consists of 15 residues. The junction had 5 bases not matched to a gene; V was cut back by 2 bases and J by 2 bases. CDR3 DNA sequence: TGTGCCAGCAGCCAACATGAGACAGGGGCCTACGAGCAGTACTTC. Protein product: CASSQHETGAYEQYF.

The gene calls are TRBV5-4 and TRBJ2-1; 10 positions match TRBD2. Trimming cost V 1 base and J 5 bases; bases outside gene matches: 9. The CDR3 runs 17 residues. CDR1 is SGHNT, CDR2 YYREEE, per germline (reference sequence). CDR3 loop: CASSLYRLAGVHNEQFF. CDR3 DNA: TGTGCCAGCAGCTTGTATCGTCTAGCGGGAGTGCACAATGAGCAGTTCTTC.

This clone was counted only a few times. The CDR3 reads CAWSVEGNTIYF. CDR3 DNA: TGTGCCTGGAGTGTAGAGGGAAACACCATATATTTT. The J gene is TRBJ1-3, the V gene TRBV30, with D unresolved. The germline gives CDR1 GTSNPN, CDR2 SVGIG (reference sequence). The CDR3 extends over 12 amino acids. V was clipped by 0 bases and J by 4 bases, with 4 bases between them.

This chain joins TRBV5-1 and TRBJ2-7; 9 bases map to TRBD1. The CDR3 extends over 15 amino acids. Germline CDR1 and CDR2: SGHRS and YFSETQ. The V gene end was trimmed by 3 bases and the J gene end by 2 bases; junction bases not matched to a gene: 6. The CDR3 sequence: CASSYGQGIAYEQYF. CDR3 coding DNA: TGCGCCAGCAGCTACGGACAGGGGATAGCCTACGAGCAGTACTTC.

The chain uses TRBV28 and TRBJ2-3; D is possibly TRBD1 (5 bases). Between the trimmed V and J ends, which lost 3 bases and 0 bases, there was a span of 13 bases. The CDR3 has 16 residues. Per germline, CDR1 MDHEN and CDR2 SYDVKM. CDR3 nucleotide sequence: TGTGCCAGCAGTTTCGGTGGGGCCACGAGCACAGATACGCAGTATTTT. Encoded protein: CASSFGGATSTDTQYF. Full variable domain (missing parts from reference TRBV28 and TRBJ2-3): DVKVTQSSRYLVKRTGEKVFLECVQDMDHENMFWYRQDPGLGLRLIYFSYDVKMKEKGDIPEGYSVSREKKERFSLILESASTNQTSMYLCASSFGGATSTDTQYFGPGTRLTVL.

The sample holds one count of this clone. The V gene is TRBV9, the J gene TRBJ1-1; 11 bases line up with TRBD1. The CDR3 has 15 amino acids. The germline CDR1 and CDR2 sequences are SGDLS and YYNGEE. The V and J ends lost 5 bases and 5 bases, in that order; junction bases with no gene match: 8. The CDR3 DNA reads TGTGCCAGCAGGGGACAGGGGGGTATACGGACTGAAGCTTTCTTT. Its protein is CASRGQGGIRTEAFF.

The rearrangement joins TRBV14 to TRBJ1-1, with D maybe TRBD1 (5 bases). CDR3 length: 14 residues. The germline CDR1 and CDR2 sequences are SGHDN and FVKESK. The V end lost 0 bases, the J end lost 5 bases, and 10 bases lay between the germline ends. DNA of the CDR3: TGTGCCAGCAGCCAAGAGGCAGGGTGGACTGAAGCTTTCTTT. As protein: CASSQEAGWTEAFF.

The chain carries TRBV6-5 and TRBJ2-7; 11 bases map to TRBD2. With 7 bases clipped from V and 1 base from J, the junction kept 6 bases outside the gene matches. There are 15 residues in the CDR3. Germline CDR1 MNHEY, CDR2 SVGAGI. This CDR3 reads CASKPGLAESYEQYF. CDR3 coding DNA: TGTGCCAGCAAACCGGGACTAGCGGAATCCTACGAGCAGTACTTC.

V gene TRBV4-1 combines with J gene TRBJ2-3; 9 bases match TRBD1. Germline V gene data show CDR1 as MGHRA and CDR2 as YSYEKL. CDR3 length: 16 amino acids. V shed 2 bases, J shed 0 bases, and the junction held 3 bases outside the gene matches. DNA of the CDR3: TGCGCCAGCAGCCAATTAACAGGGGGCAGCACAGATACGCAGTATTTT. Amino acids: CASSQLTGGSTDTQYF.

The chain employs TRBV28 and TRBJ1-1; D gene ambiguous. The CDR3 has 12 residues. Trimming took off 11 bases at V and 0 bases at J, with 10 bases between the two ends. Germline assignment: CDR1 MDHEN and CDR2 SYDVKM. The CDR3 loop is CAVAGLNTEAFF. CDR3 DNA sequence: TGTGCCGTGGCGGGCTTGAACACTGAAGCTTTCTTT.

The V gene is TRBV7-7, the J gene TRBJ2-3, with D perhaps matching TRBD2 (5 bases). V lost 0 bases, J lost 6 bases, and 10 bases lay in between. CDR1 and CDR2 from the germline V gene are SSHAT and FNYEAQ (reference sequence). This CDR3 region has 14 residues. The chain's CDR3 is CASSLAGVGDTQYF. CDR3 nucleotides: TGTGCCAGCAGCTTAGCGGGAGTGGGGGATACGCAGTATTTT.

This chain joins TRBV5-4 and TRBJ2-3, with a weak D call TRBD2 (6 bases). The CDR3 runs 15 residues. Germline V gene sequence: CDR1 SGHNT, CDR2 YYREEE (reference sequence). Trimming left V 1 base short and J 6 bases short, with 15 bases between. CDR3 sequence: CASSLSRGLGDTQYF. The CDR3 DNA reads TGTGCCAGCAGCTTGTCTCGGGGGTTAGGGGATACGCAGTATTTT.

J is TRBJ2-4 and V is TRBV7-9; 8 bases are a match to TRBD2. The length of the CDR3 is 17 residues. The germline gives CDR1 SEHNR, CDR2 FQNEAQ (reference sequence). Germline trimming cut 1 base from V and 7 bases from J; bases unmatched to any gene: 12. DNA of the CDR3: TGTGCCAGCAGCTTAGGGATGAAAGCGGGAGATAGTAACATTCAGTACTTC. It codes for CASSLGMKAGDSNIQYF.

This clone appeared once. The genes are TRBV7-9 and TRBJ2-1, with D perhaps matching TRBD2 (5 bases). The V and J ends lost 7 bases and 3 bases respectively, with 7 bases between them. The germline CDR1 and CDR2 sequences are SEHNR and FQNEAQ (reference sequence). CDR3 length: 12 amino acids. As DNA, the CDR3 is TGTGCCAGCAAACTAGGCTACAATGAGCAGTTCTTC. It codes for CASKLGYNEQFF.

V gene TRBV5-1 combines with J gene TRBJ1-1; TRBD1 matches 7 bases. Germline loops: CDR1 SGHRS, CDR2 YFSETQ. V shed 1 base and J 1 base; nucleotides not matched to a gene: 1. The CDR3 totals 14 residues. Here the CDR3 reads CASSLNRGNTEAFF. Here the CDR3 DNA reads TGCGCCAGCAGCTTGAACAGGGGGAACACTGAAGCTTTCTTT.

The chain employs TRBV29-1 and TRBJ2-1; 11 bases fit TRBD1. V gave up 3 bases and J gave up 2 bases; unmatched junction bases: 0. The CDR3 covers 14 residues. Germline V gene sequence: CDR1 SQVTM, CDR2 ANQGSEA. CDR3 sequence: CSVEGQGAYNEQFF. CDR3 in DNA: TGCAGCGTTGAGGGACAGGGGGCCTACAATGAGCAGTTCTTC.

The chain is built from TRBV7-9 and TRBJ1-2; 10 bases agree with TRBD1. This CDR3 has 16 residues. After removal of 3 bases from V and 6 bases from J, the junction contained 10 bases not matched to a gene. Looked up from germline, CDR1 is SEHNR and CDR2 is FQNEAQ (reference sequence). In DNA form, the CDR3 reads TGTGCCAGCAGCTTGCGCCAAACCGGGACAGGGGATGGCTACACCTTC. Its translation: CASSLRQTGTGDGYTF.

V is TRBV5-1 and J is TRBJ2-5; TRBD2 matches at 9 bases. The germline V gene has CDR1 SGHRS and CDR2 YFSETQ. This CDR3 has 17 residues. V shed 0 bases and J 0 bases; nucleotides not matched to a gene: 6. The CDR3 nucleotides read TGCGCCAGCAGCTTGGCCAATCTAGCGGGATACCAAGAGACCCAGTACTTC. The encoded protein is CASSLANLAGYQETQYF. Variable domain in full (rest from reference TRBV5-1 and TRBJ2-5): KAGVTQTPRYLIKTRGQQVTLSCSPISGHRSVSWYQQTPGQGLQFLFEYFSETQRNKGNFPGRFSGRQFSNSRSEMNVSTLELGDSALYLCASSLANLAGYQETQYFGPGTRLLVL.

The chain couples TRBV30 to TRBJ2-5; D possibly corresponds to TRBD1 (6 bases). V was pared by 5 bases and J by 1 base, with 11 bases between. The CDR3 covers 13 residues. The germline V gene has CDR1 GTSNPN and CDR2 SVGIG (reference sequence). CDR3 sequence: CAWVPDSQETQYF. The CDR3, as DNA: TGTGCCTGGGTCCCGGACAGCCAAGAGACCCAGTACTTC.

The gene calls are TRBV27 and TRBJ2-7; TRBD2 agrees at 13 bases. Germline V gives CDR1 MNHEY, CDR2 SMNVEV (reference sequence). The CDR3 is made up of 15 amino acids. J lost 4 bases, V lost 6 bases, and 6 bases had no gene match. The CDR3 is CASSPGTSGIYEQYF. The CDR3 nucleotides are TGTGCCAGCAGCCCCGGGACTAGCGGGATTTACGAGCAGTACTTC.

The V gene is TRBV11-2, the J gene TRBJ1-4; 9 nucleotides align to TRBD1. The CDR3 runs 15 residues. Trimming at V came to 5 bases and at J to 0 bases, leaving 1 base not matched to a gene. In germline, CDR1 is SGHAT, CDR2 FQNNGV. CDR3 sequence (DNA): TGTGCCAGCAGCCGACAGGGGGCAACTAATGAAAAACTGTTTTTT. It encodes CASSRQGATNEKLFF.

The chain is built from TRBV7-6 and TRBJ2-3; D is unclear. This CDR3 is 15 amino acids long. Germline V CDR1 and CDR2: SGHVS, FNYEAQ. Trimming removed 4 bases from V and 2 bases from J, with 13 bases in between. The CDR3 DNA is TGTGCCAGCAGCTATGGCCGACTCACCACAGATACGCAGTATTTT. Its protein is CASSYGRLTTDTQYF.

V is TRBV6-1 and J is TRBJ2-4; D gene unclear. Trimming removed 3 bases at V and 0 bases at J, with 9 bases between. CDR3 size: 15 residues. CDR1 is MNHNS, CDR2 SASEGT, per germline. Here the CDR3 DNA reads TGTGCCAGCAGTGATATCGGTGCAGCCAAAAACATTCAGTACTTC. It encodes CASSDIGAAKNIQYF.

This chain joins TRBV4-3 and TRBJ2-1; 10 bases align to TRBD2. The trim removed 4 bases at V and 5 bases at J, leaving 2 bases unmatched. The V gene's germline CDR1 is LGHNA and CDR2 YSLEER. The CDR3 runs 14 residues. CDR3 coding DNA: TGCGCCAGCAGCCTAGGGACTAGCGACAATGAGCAGTTCTTC. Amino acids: CASSLGTSDNEQFF.

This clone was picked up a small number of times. The CDR3 is CASGTGNTEAFF. The CDR3 nucleotides are TGCGCCAGCGGAACAGGGAACACTGAAGCTTTCTTT. This chain joins TRBV5-1 and TRBJ1-1; the D gene is possibly TRBD1 (5 bases). Germline assignment: CDR1 SGHRS and CDR2 YFSETQ. Trimming removed 7 bases at V and 1 base at J, with 8 bases between. This CDR3 region has 12 residues.

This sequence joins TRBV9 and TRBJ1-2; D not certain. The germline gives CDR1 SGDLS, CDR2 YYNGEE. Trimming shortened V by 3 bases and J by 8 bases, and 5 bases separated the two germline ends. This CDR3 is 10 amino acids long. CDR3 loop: CASSGRGYTF. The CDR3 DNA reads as TGTGCCAGCAGCGGGAGGGGCTACACCTTC.